These T cell receptor beta chains were read from a single sample in a study of cytomegalovirus exposure and HLA in healthy donors. Only in-frame clones appear in the TCRdb table, and some are missing; sequencing was by immunoSEQ multiplex PCR. The repertoire holds 150,000 to 200,000 clones, 65% to 85% seen once, with around 3% in the top ten. Sequenced material: PBMCs. The receptors shown here come from a woman between 50 and 59 years old in good health and CMV-seropositive. The CDR3 runs from the conserved cysteine through the conserved F or W. Fields, in order: J gene, clone size, V gene, CDR3 length, CDR3 protein. The size field is filled for only some rows; it gives once, few, many or a size class.

j_gene: TRBJ2-3
abundance: NA
v_gene: TRBV7-9
len: 16
CDR3aa: CASSRGGGDFTDTQYF

j_gene: TRBJ2-1
abundance: NA
v_gene: TRBV30
len: 15
CDR3aa: CAWSVSSGSYNEQFF

j_gene: TRBJ1-6
abundance: NA
v_gene: TRBV7-2
len: 15
CDR3aa: CASSLGAGYNSPLHF

j_gene: TRBJ2-3
abundance: NA
v_gene: TRBV9
len: 16
CDR3aa: CASSGESGSDTDTQYF

j_gene: TRBJ1-2
abundance: NA
v_gene: TRBV5-4
len: 13
CDR3aa: CASSLDRVKGYTF

j_gene: TRBJ2-5
abundance: NA
v_gene: TRBV30
len: 12
CDR3aa: CAWSPAERSQYF

j_gene: TRBJ2-5
abundance: NA
v_gene: TRBV9
len: 14
CDR3aa: CASSARGTQETQYF

j_gene: TRBJ2-6
abundance: NA
v_gene: TRBV4-1
len: 16
CDR3aa: CASSQAGGAGANVLTF

j_gene: TRBJ1-2
abundance: NA
v_gene: TRBV18
len: 14
CDR3aa: CASSPTGGLDGYTF

j_gene: TRBJ1-1
abundance: NA
v_gene: TRBV11-3
len: 14
CDR3aa: CASSILGRRTEAFF

j_gene: TRBJ2-3
abundance: NA
v_gene: TRBV11-2
len: 15
CDR3aa: CASSLRGDNTDTQYF

j_gene: TRBJ1-2
abundance: NA
v_gene: TRBV28
len: 13
CDR3aa: CASRPQGARGYTF

j_gene: TRBJ2-5
abundance: NA
v_gene: TRBV12-5
len: 15
CDR3aa: CASGLWTSGVETQYF

j_gene: TRBJ2-1
abundance: NA
v_gene: TRBV13
len: 15
CDR3aa: CASSLGQGRKNEQFF

j_gene: TRBJ2-1
abundance: NA
v_gene: TRBV30
len: 14
CDR3aa: CAWSARLSYNEQFF

j_gene: TRBJ1-2
abundance: few
v_gene: TRBV19
len: 15
CDR3aa: CASSGKGQPAYGYTF

j_gene: TRBJ1-6
abundance: few
v_gene: TRBV9
len: 15
CDR3aa: CASSVRGGENSPLHF

j_gene: TRBJ1-2
abundance: NA
v_gene: TRBV29-1
len: 12
CDR3aa: CSVVTGKYGYTF

j_gene: TRBJ1-2
abundance: NA
v_gene: TRBV18
len: 14
CDR3aa: CASSPQDGRYGYTF

j_gene: TRBJ2-1
abundance: few
v_gene: TRBV9
len: 14
CDR3aa: CASSVGQTYNEQFF

j_gene: TRBJ1-4
abundance: NA
v_gene: TRBV11-2
len: 15
CDR3aa: CASTAMGQYLRKLFF

j_gene: TRBJ2-5
abundance: NA
v_gene: TRBV30
len: 13
CDR3aa: CAWSTGQQETQYF

j_gene: TRBJ2-5
abundance: NA
v_gene: TRBV11-3
len: 15
CDR3aa: CASSLVAAHEETQYF